Shown below are 14 T cell receptor beta chains from a single sample sequenced in a study of beta chain features in type 1 diabetes. The authors reverse transcribed all of the isolated RNA, so sequencing captured expressed TCRB transcripts. Data came from immunoSEQ multiplex PCR; TCRdb stores just in-frame clones and leaves some out. This table has 350,000 to 450,000 clones, over 11% appearing once. The sample taken for sequencing was naive CD4+ T cells from blood. The receptors were gathered from a man younger than 45 in good health.

This chain uses TRBV10-3 with TRBJ1-5; tentative D call: TRBD1 (6 bases). Trimming cost V 4 bases and J 3 bases, with 10 bases left between them. Germline V gives CDR1 ENHRY, CDR2 SYGVKD. CDR3 length equals 14 residues. CDR3 in amino acids: CAISGTVTNQPQHF. CDR3 coding DNA: TGTGCCATCAGTGGGACAGTCACCAATCAGCCCCAGCATTTT.

This chain links TRBV5-1 with TRBJ2-3, with 7 bases matching TRBD2. CDR3 length: 15 residues. The germline gives CDR1 SGHRS, CDR2 YFSETQ. V shed 1 base and J 4 bases; nucleotides not matched to a gene: 6. CDR3 protein: CASSLSGLEADTQYF. The CDR3 region has the DNA TGCGCCAGCAGCTTGTCCGGACTAGAGGCAGATACGCAGTATTTT. Based on the CDR3 plus reference TRBV5-1 and TRBJ2-3, the full variable domain is KAGVTQTPRYLIKTRGQQVTLSCSPISGHRSVSWYQQTPGQGLQFLFEYFSETQRNKGNFPGRFSGRQFSNSRSEMNVSTLELGDSALYLCASSLSGLEADTQYFGPGTRLTVL.

The table lists this clone with a few counts. The genes are TRBV18 and TRBJ2-1; a weak D match, TRBD1 (6 bases). Germline V gene data show CDR1 as KGHSH and CDR2 as LQKENI. V dropped 4 bases and J dropped 0 bases, with 13 bases sitting between them. CDR3 length: 16 amino acids. The CDR3 nucleotides read TGTGCCAGCTCACAGCCGGGACAAACCTCCTACAATGAGCAGTTCTTC. Amino acid sequence: CASSQPGQTSYNEQFF.

This clone was seen a few times. The sample has other DNA sequences that encode this CDR3 too. The genes are TRBV5-1 and TRBJ2-1; D is undetermined. The V end lost 4 bases, the J end lost 8 bases, and 7 bases lay between the germline ends. This CDR3 has 11 residues. Per germline, CDR1 SGHRS and CDR2 YFSETQ. The CDR3 sequence: CASSLKDEQFF. CDR3 sequence (DNA): TGCGCCAGCAGCCTCAAGGATGAGCAGTTCTTC.

The chain combines TRBV6-5 with TRBJ2-3; 14 bases line up with TRBD2. After removal of 6 bases from V and 3 bases from J, the junction contained 2 bases not matched to a gene. The germline gives CDR1 MNHEY, CDR2 SVGAGI. The CDR3 is 15 residues long. CDR3 DNA: TGTGCCAGCAGGGGACTAGCGGGAGCTACAGATACGCAGTATTTT. Translating it yields CASRGLAGATDTQYF.

The J gene is TRBJ2-2, the V gene TRBV11-3; D remains unclear. V was pared by 5 bases and J by 4 bases, with 5 bases between. CDR1 SGHNT and CDR2 YENEEA come from the germline V gene. The CDR3 consists of 12 residues. CDR3 nucleotide sequence: TGTGCCAGCAGCACCCGCACCGGGGAGCTGTTTTTT. Protein product: CASSTRTGELFF.

This chain connects TRBV30 to TRBJ1-5; 9 bases agree with TRBD1. J was trimmed by 7 bases and V by 3 bases; bases with no gene match: 13. The CDR3 runs to 16 residues. Germline CDR1 reads GTSNPN; CDR2 reads SVGIG (reference sequence). The CDR3 DNA follows: TGTGCCTGGAGGGACGGGACAGGGAGTGTGAGACAGCCCCAGCATTTT. Its protein is CAWRDGTGSVRQPQHF.

This clone was seen more than once but under ten times. J is TRBJ2-3 and V is TRBV23-1; no definite D call. TRBV23-1 counts as an open reading frame of uncertain function. The V end was cut by 10 bases, the J end by 5 bases, with 13 bases between. The CDR3 spans 12 residues. DNA for the CDR3: TGCGCCACCCTGACCCGGAGAGATACGCAGTATTTT. It encodes CATLTRRDTQYF.

The sample holds a few counts of this clone. This sequence joins TRBV19 and TRBJ2-1; no definite D call. The CDR3 is made up of 15 amino acids. Germline CDR1 reads LNHDA; CDR2 reads SQIVND (reference sequence). V lost 3 bases, J lost 0 bases, and 9 bases lay in between. CDR3 amino acids: CASSILSVSYNEQFF. The DNA for the CDR3 is TGTGCCAGTAGTATTTTGTCCGTCTCCTACAATGAGCAGTTCTTC.

This rearrangement joins TRBV7-2 to TRBJ2-5, with 11 bases fitting TRBD2. Germline loops: CDR1 SGHTA, CDR2 FQGNSA. This CDR3 contains 15 residues. The junction had 7 bases not matched to a gene; V was cut back by 5 bases and J by 5 bases. This CDR3 is CASSPHLAGGETQYF. The CDR3 DNA follows: TGTGCCAGCAGCCCGCATTTAGCGGGGGGGGAGACCCAGTACTTC.

This clone has more than one count but fewer than ten. The chain is built from TRBV7-2 and TRBJ2-3, with D unresolved. The CDR3 covers 15 residues. Looked up from germline, CDR1 is SGHTA and CDR2 is FQGNSA. Trimming cost V 1 base and J 2 bases, with 10 bases left between them. The CDR3 protein is CASSLGPLYTDTQYF. Written as DNA, the CDR3 is TGTGCCAGCAGCTTAGGTCCCCTGTACACAGATACGCAGTATTTT.

This rearrangement joins TRBV7-9 to TRBJ1-5, with 8 bases matching TRBD1. Germline CDR1 and CDR2: SEHNR and FQNEAQ (reference sequence). This CDR3 is 12 amino acids long. The J segment lost 9 bases and the V segment lost 6 bases, leaving 4 bases of the junction unmatched. The CDR3 DNA is TGTGCCAGCAGGACAGGGGCGGGGCCCCAGCATTTT. Protein sequence: CASRTGAGPQHF.

This chain links TRBV15 with TRBJ2-5; 7 bases match TRBD2. Germline loops: CDR1 LNHNV, CDR2 YYDKDF (reference sequence). This CDR3 has 15 amino acids. J lost 1 base, V lost 1 base, and 3 bases had no gene match. The CDR3 is CATSRGRGTQETQYF. CDR3 nucleotide sequence: TGTGCCACCAGCAGAGGGCGGGGGACCCAAGAGACCCAGTACTTC.

This clone came up a few times. This chain links TRBV15 with TRBJ2-2; D is perhaps TRBD1 (6 bases). The CDR3 is 14 residues long. V shed 3 bases and J shed 6 bases, with 11 bases lying between them. CDR1 LNHNV and CDR2 YYDKDF come from the germline V gene (reference sequence). CDR3 bases: TGTGCCACCAGCAGGGACAGAGGTGCCGGGGAGCTGTTTTTT. This gives the protein CATSRDRGAGELFF. Filled out from reference TRBV15 and TRBJ2-2, the complete variable domain reads DAMVIQNPRYQVTQFGKPVTLSCSQTLNHNVMYWYQQKSSQAPKLLFHYYDKDFNNEADTPDNFQSRRPNTSFCFLDIRSPGLGDTAMYLCATSRDRGAGELFFGEGSRLTVL.